This TCR beta chain stems from a study of cytomegalovirus exposure and HLA in healthy donors. The V gene's germline CDR1 is MNHEY and CDR2 SVGAGI. Trimming removed 6 bases from V and 5 bases from J; junction bases left unmatched: 4. This CDR3 spans 13 amino acids. With respect to this clone: Antigen unknown.

The PCR used 60 Vbeta and 13 Jbeta primers. Libraries were prepared by immunoSEQ multiplex PCR; TCRdb keeps only in-frame clonotypes and omits some of them. The table lists 150,000 to 200,000 clones, approximately 80% of them singletons. Whole-study results and caveats: Because they were indistinguishable, some V segments, including TRBV6-2 and TRBV6-3, were excluded. The study put 150 or so TCR beta chains on its list as cytomegalovirus-associated. When analyzed later, a missense DCLRE1C variant was found to be linked to TCR beta V- and J-gene trimming.

This receptor was obtained from a man aged 25 to 45 in good health and CMV-seronegative. The sample consisted of PBMCs. The chain links TRBV6-5 to TRBJ2-4, with 7 bases lining up with TRBD2. CDR3 amino acids: CASRSRGENIQYF. Here the CDR3 DNA reads TGTGCCAGCAGGAGCCGGGGGGAAAACATTCAGTACTTC.